This TCR beta chain stems from a study of Ad26.COV2.S vaccination and SARS-CoV-2 variants. Study in general: Administration of Ad26.COV2.S was intramuscular, either once or twice 56 days apart. Study-wide results and caveats: A substantial breadth of spike-specific CD8+ and CD4+ T cell responses after vaccination has been reported.

Profiled with immunoSEQ multiplex PCR; TCRdb holds only in-frame clones, not every one. The repertoire consists of 360,000 or so clones, with about 89% occurring once and the leading ten covering approximately 1.9%. The V gene's germline CDR1 is LNHNV and CDR2 YYDKDF (reference sequence). This CDR3 is built from 12 residues. Trimming shortened V by 1 base and J by 7 bases, and 7 bases separated the two germline ends. Stated treatment: about 20 received Ad26.COV2.S at low or high dose, single or two shots; about 5 received placebo; per-sample allocation not given. Repertoires come from day 63 after the first vaccine or placebo injection. An adult of 18-55 years in Boston served as donor. As its vector, the vaccine had Ad26, which expressed Wuhan-strain SARS-CoV-2 spike. For this clone: Its specificity is not known.

The V call is TRBV15, the J call TRBJ1-1, with no clear D. The sample was peripheral blood, taken in a trial of Ad26.COV2.S vaccine versus placebo. The source of this sequence is a person between 18 and 60 years old who received the Ad26.COV2.S COVID-19 vaccine or a placebo. CDR3 coding DNA: TGTGCCACCAGCAGAGGTGACCGTGAAGCTTTCTTT. It specifies CATSRGDREAFF. Full variable domain (remainder filled in from reference TRBV15 and TRBJ1-1): DAMVIQNPRYQVTQFGKPVTLSCSQTLNHNVMYWYQQKSSQAPKLLFHYYDKDFNNEADTPDNFQSRRPNTSFCFLDIRSPGLGDTAMYLCATSRGDREAFFGQGTRLTVV.